This paragraph reports one T cell receptor beta chain. CDR1 is SEHNR, CDR2 FQNEAQ, per germline (reference sequence). Trimming took off 5 bases at V and 2 bases at J, with 10 bases between the two ends. The CDR3 has 15 residues. Donors in Cohort 3 counted as recovered after two negative PCRs, clearance, or symptom resolution. This sample stems from a study of blood T cell repertoires in COVID-19. Overall study: Both acute and convalescent COVID-19 samples were obtained from the United States, Italy and Spain. Sample material is recorded as cDNA or gDNA derived from T cells, B-cell-depleted T cells, or PBMCs.

Authors' data handling: Estimation of nucleated cell counts was performed using reference gene primer amplification. The table came from immunoSEQ multiplex PCR; TCRdb's copy has only in-frame clones and leaves some out. V and J calls and clone size are copied from that table; D and trimming were computed from the DNA. The sample yields 290,000 or so clones, 75% to 95% seen once. The receptor was isolated from a woman aged 25-40 years who had recovered from COVID-19. The chain is built from TRBV7-9 and TRBJ1-6; a weak D match, TRBD1 (5 bases). Material: PBMCs or T cells enriched from blood (not recorded which). CDR3 protein: CASSAETAYNSPLHF. Here the CDR3 DNA reads TGTGCCAGCAGCGCCGAGACAGCCTATAATTCACCCCTCCACTTT. Full variable domain (rest looked up from reference TRBV7-9 and TRBJ1-6): DTGVSQNPRHKITKRGQNVTFRCDPISEHNRLYWYRQTLGQGPEFLTYFQNEAQLEKSRLLSDRFSAERPKGSFSTLEIQRTEQGDSAMYLCASSAETAYNSPLHFGNGTRLTVT.